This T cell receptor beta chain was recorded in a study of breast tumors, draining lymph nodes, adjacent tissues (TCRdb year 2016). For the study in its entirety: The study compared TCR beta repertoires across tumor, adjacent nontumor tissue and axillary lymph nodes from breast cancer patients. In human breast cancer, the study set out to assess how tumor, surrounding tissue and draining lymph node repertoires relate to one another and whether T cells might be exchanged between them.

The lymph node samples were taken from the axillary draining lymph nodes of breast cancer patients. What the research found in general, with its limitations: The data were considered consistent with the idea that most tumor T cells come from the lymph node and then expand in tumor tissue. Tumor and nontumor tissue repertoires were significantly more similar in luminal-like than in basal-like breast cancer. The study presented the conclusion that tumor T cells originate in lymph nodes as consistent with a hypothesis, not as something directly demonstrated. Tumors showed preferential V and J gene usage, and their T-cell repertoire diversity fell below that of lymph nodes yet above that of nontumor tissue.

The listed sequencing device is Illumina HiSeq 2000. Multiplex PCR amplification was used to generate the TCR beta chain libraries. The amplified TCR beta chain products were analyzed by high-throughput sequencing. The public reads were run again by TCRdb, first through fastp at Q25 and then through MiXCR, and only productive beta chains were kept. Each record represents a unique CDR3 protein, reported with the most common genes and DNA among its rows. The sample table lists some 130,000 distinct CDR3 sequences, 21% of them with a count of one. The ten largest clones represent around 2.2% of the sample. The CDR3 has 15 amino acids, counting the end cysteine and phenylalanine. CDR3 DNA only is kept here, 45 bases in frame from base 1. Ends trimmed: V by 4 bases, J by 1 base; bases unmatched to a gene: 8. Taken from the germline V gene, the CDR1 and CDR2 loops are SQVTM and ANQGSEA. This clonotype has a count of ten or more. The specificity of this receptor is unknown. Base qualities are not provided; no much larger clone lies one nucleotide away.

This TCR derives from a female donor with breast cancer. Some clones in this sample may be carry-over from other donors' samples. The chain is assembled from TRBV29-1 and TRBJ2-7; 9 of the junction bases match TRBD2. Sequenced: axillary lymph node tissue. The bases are TGCAGCGTTGCGGGCCTAGCGGGGTATTCCTACGAGCAGTACTTC. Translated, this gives CSVAGLAGYSYEQYF.